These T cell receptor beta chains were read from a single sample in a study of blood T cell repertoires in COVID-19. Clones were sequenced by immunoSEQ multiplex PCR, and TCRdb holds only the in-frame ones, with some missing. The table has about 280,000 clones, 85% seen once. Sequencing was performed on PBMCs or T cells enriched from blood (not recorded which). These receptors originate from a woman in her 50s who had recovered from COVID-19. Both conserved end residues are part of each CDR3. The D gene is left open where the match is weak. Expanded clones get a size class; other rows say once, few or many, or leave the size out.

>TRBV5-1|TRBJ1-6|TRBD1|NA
TGCGCCAGCAGCGGAGGGGACAGGTCTAATTCACCCCTCCACTTT
CASSGGDRSNSPLHF
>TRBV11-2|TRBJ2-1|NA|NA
TGTGCCAGCAGCTTAGCCGGGGTTGCAAACAATGAGCAGTTCTTC
CASSLAGVANNEQFF
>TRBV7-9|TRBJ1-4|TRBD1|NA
TGTGCCAGCAGCTTAGCGGCAGGGGGAGGTGAAAAACTGTTTTTT
CASSLAAGGGEKLFF
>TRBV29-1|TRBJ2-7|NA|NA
TGCAGCGTTGAGTCAGGGTACGAGCAGTACTTC
CSVESGYEQYF
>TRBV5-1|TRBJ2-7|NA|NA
TGCGCCAGCAGCCCGTGGGGAGACTCACCCTACGAGCAGTACTTC
CASSPWGDSPYEQYF
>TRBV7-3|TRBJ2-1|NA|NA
TGTGCCAGCAGCTTGCCAGGGGTGGACAATGAGCAGTTCTTC
CASSLPGVDNEQFF
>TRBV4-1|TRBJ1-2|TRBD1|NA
TGCGCCAGCAGCCCAAAGGGGGCAGTGGCGGGCTACACCTTC
CASSPKGAVAGYTF
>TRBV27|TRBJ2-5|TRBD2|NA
TGTGCCAGCAGCCGTAGCGGGGGCGCCCCGGTGGAGACCCAGTACTTC
CASSRSGGAPVETQYF
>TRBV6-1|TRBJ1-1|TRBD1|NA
TGTGCCAGCACCTACCCGGGACAGGGCAGGACTGAAGCTTTCTTT
CASTYPGQGRTEAFF
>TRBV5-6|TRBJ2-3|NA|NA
TGTGCCAGCAGCACCCCGGGACTGCCCACAGATACGCAGTATTTT
CASSTPGLPTDTQYF
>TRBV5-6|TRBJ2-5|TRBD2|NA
TGTGCCAGCAGCCGGTGGGGGGGGCAAGAGACCCAGTACTTC
CASSRWGGQETQYF
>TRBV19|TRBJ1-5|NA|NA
TGTGCCAGTAGTATAGAAGGGCGGGCTCAGCCCCAGCATTTT
CASSIEGRAQPQHF
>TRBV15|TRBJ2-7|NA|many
TGTGCCACCAGCAGAGATCTTCGGGGGAACTACGAGCAGTACTTC
CATSRDLRGNYEQYF
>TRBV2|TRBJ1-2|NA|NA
TGTGCCAGCAGTGACTACAGAGTATACGGCTACACCTTC
CASSDYRVYGYTF
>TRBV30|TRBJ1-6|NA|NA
TGTGCCTCACAGGGTCCTGGTGTGCGTTCACCCCTCCACTTT
CASQGPGVRSPLHF
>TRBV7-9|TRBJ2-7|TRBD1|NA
TGTGCCAGCAGCAGGATTACAGGGGACGAGTACTTC
CASSRITGDEYF
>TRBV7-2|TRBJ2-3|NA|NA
TGTGCCAGCAGCCCTAATGCGGTCACAGATACGCAGTATTTT
CASSPNAVTDTQYF
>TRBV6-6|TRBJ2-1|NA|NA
TGTGCCAGCAGTTACTCTACGGGGAGCTCCTACAATGAGCAGTTCTTC
CASSYSTGSSYNEQFF
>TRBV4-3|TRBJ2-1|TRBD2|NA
TGCGCCAGCAGCCACGCGCGAGTGGGACTAGCGGGAGCAAAGCAGTTCTTC
CASSHARVGLAGAKQFF
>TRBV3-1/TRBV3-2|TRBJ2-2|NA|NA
TGTGCCAGCAGCCGGGACTCCTCCCTCACCGGGGAGCTGTTTTTT
CASSRDSSLTGELFF
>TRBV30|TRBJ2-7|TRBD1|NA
TGTGCCTGGAGTCAACCCGGGACAGGGGTCTACGAGCAGTACTTC
CAWSQPGTGVYEQYF
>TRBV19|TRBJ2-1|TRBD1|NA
TGTGCCAGTAGCGATAGGGACAGGGGGTCCTACAATGAGCAGTTCTTC
CASSDRDRGSYNEQFF
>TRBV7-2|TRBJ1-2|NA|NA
TGTGCCAGCAGCTTAGAACCGAGGGATGGCTACACCTTC
CASSLEPRDGYTF
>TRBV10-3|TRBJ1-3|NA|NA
TGTGCCATCAGTGAATCCGGTCGCTCTGGAAACACCATATATTTT
CAISESGRSGNTIYF
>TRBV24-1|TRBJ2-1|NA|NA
TGTGCCACCAGTGAGCCCCCACCTGGGACATCGGAGAATGAGCAGTTCTTC
CATSEPPPGTSENEQFF
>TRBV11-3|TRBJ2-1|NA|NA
TGTGCCAGCAGCTTATGGGGGGTCTCCTACAATGAGCAGTTCTTC
CASSLWGVSYNEQFF
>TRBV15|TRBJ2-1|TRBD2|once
TGTGCCACCAGCAGGGCTAGCGGGAGCGCGGGAGACACCTACAATGAGCAGTTCTTC
CATSRASGSAGDTYNEQFF